A single sample is the source of the 16 T cell receptor beta chains below, sequenced in a study of blood T cell repertoires in COVID-19. Sequencing used immunoSEQ multiplex PCR; TCRdb keeps in-frame clones, though not all of them. This table holds around 200,000 clones, under 90% found once. Sequencing was carried out using peripheral blood. The receptors here all came from a human donor in a cohort sampled during active COVID-19.

This chain connects TRBV5-8 to TRBJ1-2; D might be TRBD1 (6 bases). From germline, CDR1 is SGHTS and CDR2 YDEGEE. The CDR3 runs 16 residues. Trimming cost V 0 bases and J 2 bases, with 14 bases left between them. DNA for the CDR3: TGTGCCAGCAGCTTGGACCAGGGGACGAGGAACTATGGCTACACCTTC. Translated: CASSLDQGTRNYGYTF. The entire variable domain, with the rest obtained from reference TRBV5-8 and TRBJ1-2, is as follows: EAGVTQSPTHLIKTRGQQATLRCSPISGHTSVYWYQQALGLGLQFLLWYDEGEERNRGNFPPRFSGRQFPNYSSELNVNALELEDSALYLCASSLDQGTRNYGYTFGSGTRLTVV.

The V gene is TRBV7-9, the J gene TRBJ2-5; D may be TRBD2 (5 bases). Trimming shortened V by 3 bases and J by 2 bases, and 16 bases separated the two germline ends. Germline V gene lookup returns CDR1 SEHNR and CDR2 FQNEAQ (reference sequence). This CDR3 contains 16 residues. CDR3 amino acids: CASSFLTASGQETQYF. The CDR3 DNA sequence: TGTGCCAGCAGCTTCCTCACTGCCTCGGGACAAGAGACCCAGTACTTC.

The V call is TRBV25-1, the J call TRBJ1-1; D is unclear. There are 17 residues in the CDR3. V gave up 3 bases and J gave up 0 bases, with 17 bases separating them. Germline CDR1 reads MGHDK; CDR2 reads SYGVNS. The CDR3 bases are TGTGCCAGCAGTGACTCACTCCGGACTTCGGTGAACACTGAAGCTTTCTTT. Amino acid sequence: CASSDSLRTSVNTEAFF.

The chain combines TRBV29-1 with TRBJ2-7, with TRBD1 as a possible D gene (5 bases). V was pared by 0 bases and J by 6 bases, with 9 bases between. This CDR3 has 12 amino acids. CDR1 and CDR2 (germline): SQVTM, ANQGSEA. This CDR3 reads CSVEEQGVEQYF. In DNA, the CDR3 is TGCAGCGTTGAAGAGCAAGGGGTCGAGCAGTACTTC.

This chain joins TRBV24-1 and TRBJ1-5, with D unclear. The CDR3 sequence is 14 residues long. The germline V gene has CDR1 KGHDR and CDR2 SFDVKD. V lost 1 base and J lost 4, with 7 bases in between. CDR3 in DNA: TGTGCCACCAGTGATTTCCCCCTAAATCAGCCCCAGCATTTT. Its translation: CATSDFPLNQPQHF.

V usage is TRBV9 and J usage is TRBJ1-1, with TRBD1 identical over 8 bases. The V and J ends lost 5 bases and 2 bases, in that order; junction bases with no gene match: 8. The CDR3 length is 15 residues. Germline CDR1 is SGDLS and CDR2 is YYNGEE. DNA of the CDR3: TGTGCCAGCAGGACAGGGGCCGGAGTAAACACTGAAGCTTTCTTT. This encodes CASRTGAGVNTEAFF.

The gene calls are TRBV12-3 or TRBV12-4 and TRBJ1-2; tentative D call: TRBD1 (6 bases). Trimming took off 5 bases at V and 4 bases at J, with 11 bases between the two ends. The CDR3 sequence is 13 residues long. The CDR3 coding sequence is TGTGCCAGCAGTCCGACAGGTACCTATGGCTACACCTTC. It encodes CASSPTGTYGYTF.

V and J are TRBV5-1 and TRBJ1-4, with unresolved D. The CDR3 runs 15 residues. Between the trimmed V and J ends, which lost 4 bases and 0 bases, there was a span of 10 bases. CDR1 and CDR2 (germline): SGHRS, YFSETQ. The CDR3: CASSIYSATNEKLFF. CDR3 coding DNA: TGCGCCAGCAGCATCTACAGTGCAACTAATGAAAAACTGTTTTTT.

V gene TRBV7-3 combines with J gene TRBJ2-6, with TRBD2 identical over 8 bases. The CDR3 sequence is 19 residues long. J lost 0 bases, V lost 5 bases, and 12 bases had no gene match. Germline values: CDR1 SGHTA, CDR2 FQGTGA. The chain's CDR3 is CASSPLGGGDHSGANVLTF. The CDR3 nucleotides read TGTGCCAGCAGCCCCCTCGGGGGGGGCGATCACTCTGGGGCCAACGTCCTGACTTTC.

This chain joins TRBV18 and TRBJ1-3, with TRBD1 matching over 7 bases. The CDR3 sequence is 15 residues long. Germline lookup yields CDR1 KGHSH and CDR2 LQKENI. The V segment lost 2 bases and the J segment 0 bases; nucleotides outside the gene matches: 1. In DNA, the CDR3 is TGTGCCAGCTCACCAGGGACAGACTCTGGAAACACCATATATTTT. It codes for CASSPGTDSGNTIYF.

This clone was counted only a few times. This chain connects TRBV7-3 to TRBJ2-5; 7 nucleotides line up with TRBD1. Losses at the gene ends were 2 bases for V and 1 base for J; bases not matched to a gene: 4. This CDR3 is built from 15 residues. Germline V gives CDR1 SGHTA, CDR2 FQGTGA. The CDR3 coding sequence is TGTGCCAGCAGCTTAGAACAGGGGCCCCAAGAGACCCAGTACTTC. As protein: CASSLEQGPQETQYF.

The rearrangement uses TRBV5-1 and TRBJ1-1; 11 nucleotides align to TRBD1. Germline trimming cut 6 bases from V and 3 bases from J; bases unmatched to any gene: 13. Looked up from germline, CDR1 is SGHRS and CDR2 is YFSETQ. The CDR3 has 17 residues. The CDR3 DNA sequence: TGCGCCAGCACAACCGGGACAGGGGGTGTTTTTGACACTGAAGCTTTCTTT. This codes for CASTTGTGGVFDTEAFF.

The gene calls are TRBV9 and TRBJ2-2; 9 positions agree with TRBD2. The V segment lost 4 bases and the J segment 4 bases; nucleotides outside the gene matches: 8. CDR3 length: 16 residues. The germline CDR1 and CDR2 sequences are SGDLS and YYNGEE. The CDR3 bases are TGTGCCAGCAGCCAGGAGCGGGGGGTCGGCACCGGGGAGCTGTTTTTT. Translation: CASSQERGVGTGELFF.

The rearrangement links TRBV5-6 to TRBJ2-3, with TRBD1 matching 9 bases. The CDR3 runs to 15 residues. Germline V lookup: CDR1 SGHDT, CDR2 YYEEEE. With 4 bases clipped from V and 3 bases from J, the junction kept 6 bases outside the gene matches. The CDR3 bases are TGTGCCAGCAGCCCCCGAGGACAGGGGACAGATACGCAGTATTTT. This codes for CASSPRGQGTDTQYF.

This chain connects TRBV19 to TRBJ2-7, with 7 nucleotides matching TRBD1. This CDR3 is 15 amino acids long. Germline CDR1 and CDR2: LNHDA and SQIVND (reference sequence). V gave up 5 bases and J gave up 2 bases; unmatched junction bases: 9. The chain's CDR3 is CASSAPGQLTYEQYF. CDR3 in DNA: TGTGCCAGTAGTGCACCGGGACAGCTTACCTACGAGCAGTACTTC.

The V and J genes are TRBV7-9 and TRBJ1-2; unclear D gene. The CDR3 length is 15 residues. V lost 5 bases and J 5 bases, leaving 18 bases between the germline ends. The germline gives CDR1 SEHNR, CDR2 FQNEAQ (reference sequence). The CDR3 region has the DNA TGTGCCAGCAGCCACTGGGCCAGTCATGGGTATGGCTACACCTTC. It codes for CASSHWASHGYGYTF.